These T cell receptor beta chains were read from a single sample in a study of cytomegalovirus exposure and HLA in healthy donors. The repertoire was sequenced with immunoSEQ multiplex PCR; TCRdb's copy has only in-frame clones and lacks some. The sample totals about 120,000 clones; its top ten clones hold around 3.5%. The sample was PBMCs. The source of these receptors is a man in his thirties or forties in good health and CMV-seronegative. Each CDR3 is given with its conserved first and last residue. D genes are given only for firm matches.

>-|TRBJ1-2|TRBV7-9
CASSLRKDGYTF
TGTGCCAGCAGCCTCAGGAAGGATGGCTACACCTTC
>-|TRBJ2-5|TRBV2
CASSFDPVGSSTSQYF
TGTGCCAGCAGCTTCGACCCGGTGGGCAGCTCGACCTCCCAGTACTTC
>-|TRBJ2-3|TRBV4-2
CASSQDRRDTQYF
TGTGCCAGCAGCCAAGATAGGAGAGATACGCAGTATTTT
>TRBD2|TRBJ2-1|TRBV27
CASSFSEGLGAHNEQFF
TGTGCCAGCAGTTTTTCGGAGGGACTAGGTGCTCACAATGAGCAGTTCTTC
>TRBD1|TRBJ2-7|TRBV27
CASSYSGTGTYEQYF
TGTGCCAGCAGCTATTCCGGGACAGGGACCTACGAGCAGTACTTC
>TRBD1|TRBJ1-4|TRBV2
CASSESAGGWEKLFF
TGTGCCAGCAGTGAATCGGCAGGGGGGTGGGAAAAACTGTTTTTT
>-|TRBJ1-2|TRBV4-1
CASSQEGGHSYGYTF
TGCGCCAGCAGCCAAGAAGGCGGGCACAGCTATGGCTACACCTTC
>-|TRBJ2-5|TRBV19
CASSNSGTQYF
TGTGCCAGTAGTAATAGCGGGACCCAGTACTTC
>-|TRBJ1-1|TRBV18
CASSPPVMNTEAFF
TGTGCCAGCTCACCTCCAGTCATGAACACTGAAGCTTTCTTT
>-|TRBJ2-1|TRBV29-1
CSVLQGGNEQFF
TGCAGCGTACTTCAGGGGGGCAATGAGCAGTTCTTC
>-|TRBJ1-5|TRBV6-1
CASTRAAQPQHF
TGTGCCAGCACCAGGGCGGCTCAGCCCCAGCATTTT
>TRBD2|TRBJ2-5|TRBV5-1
CASSLAGIAGGQGETQYF
TGCGCCAGCAGCTTGGCCGGGATAGCGGGGGGGCAAGGAGAGACCCAGTACTTC
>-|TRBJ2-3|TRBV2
CASSEAPAGQYF
TGTGCCAGCAGTGAAGCGCCGGCAGGGCAGTATTTT
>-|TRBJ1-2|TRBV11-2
CARAGVSGYTF
TGTGCCAGGGCAGGGGTTAGTGGCTACACCTTC
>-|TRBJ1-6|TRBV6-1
CASSRGQYNSPLHF
TGTGCCAGCAGCCGAGGACAGTATAATTCACCCCTCCACTTT
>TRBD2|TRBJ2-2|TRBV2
CASSPAGGAMNTGELFF
TGTGCCAGCAGTCCCGCCGGGGGGGCCATGAACACCGGGGAGCTGTTTTTT
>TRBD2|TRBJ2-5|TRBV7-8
CASSFLGGAGETQYF
TGTGCCAGCAGCTTCCTCGGGGGGGCAGGAGAGACCCAGTACTTC
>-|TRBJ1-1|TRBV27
CASSPGRGFTEAFF
TGTGCCAGCAGCCCAGGACGGGGATTCACTGAAGCTTTCTTT
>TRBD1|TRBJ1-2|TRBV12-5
CASGDRVTPYGYTF
TGTGCTAGTGGGGACAGGGTCACCCCCTATGGCTACACCTTC
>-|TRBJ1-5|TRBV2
CASTDELRVPQHF
TGTGCCAGCACCGATGAGTTGAGAGTACCCCAGCATTTT
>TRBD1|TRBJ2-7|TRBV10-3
CAISDPHGQGGEQYF
TGTGCCATCAGTGACCCTCATGGACAGGGCGGCGAGCAGTACTTC
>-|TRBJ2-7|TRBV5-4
CASSSGHSYEQYF
TGTGCCAGCAGCTCGGGACATTCCTACGAGCAGTACTTC
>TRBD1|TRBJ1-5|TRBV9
CASSVGQGGQPQHF
TGTGCCAGCAGCGTGGGACAGGGAGGTCAGCCCCAGCATTTT
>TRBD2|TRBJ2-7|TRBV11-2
CASSFGGGVFEQYF
TGTGCCAGCAGCTTTGGCGGGGGGGTTTTCGAGCAGTACTTC
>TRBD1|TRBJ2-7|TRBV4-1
CASSQGKGGSFTYEQYF
TGCGCCAGCAGCCAAGGTAAAGGGGGCTCTTTCACCTACGAGCAGTACTTC
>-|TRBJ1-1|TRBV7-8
CASSFNQDTEAFF
TGTGCCAGCAGCTTTAACCAGGACACTGAAGCTTTCTTT
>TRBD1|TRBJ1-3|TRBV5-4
CASSLAKTGRNTIYF
TGTGCCAGCAGCTTGGCGAAGACAGGGAGAAACACCATATATTTT
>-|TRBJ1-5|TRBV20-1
CSAKGGQPQHF
TGCAGTGCTAAAGGGGGTCAGCCCCAGCATTTT
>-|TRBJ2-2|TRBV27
CASSPDTNTGELFF
TGTGCCAGCAGTCCGGACACGAACACCGGGGAGCTGTTTTTT
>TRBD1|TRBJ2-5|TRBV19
CASSMTGGRKTQYF
TGTGCCAGTAGTATGACAGGGGGAAGGAAGACCCAGTACTTC
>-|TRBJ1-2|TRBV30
CARTRRKHYGYTF
TGTGCCCGGACCCGTAGAAAGCACTATGGCTACACCTTC
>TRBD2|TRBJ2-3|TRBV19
CASSTNYGGAGADTQYF
TGTGCCAGTAGTACAAACTACGGGGGGGCCGGAGCAGATACGCAGTATTTT
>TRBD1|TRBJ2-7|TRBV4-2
CASSPTAGGPYEQYF
TGTGCCAGCAGCCCAACGGCAGGGGGACCCTACGAGCAGTACTTC
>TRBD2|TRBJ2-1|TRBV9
CASSAGGKTYNEQFF
TGTGCCAGCAGCGCGGGGGGGAAAACCTACAATGAGCAGTTCTTC
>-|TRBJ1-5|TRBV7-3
CASSLRAGQPQHF
TGTGCCAGCAGCTTGAGGGCTGGTCAGCCCCAGCATTTT
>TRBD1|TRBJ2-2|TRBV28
CASSPGTAYTGELFF
TGTGCCAGCAGCCCCGGGACAGCCTACACCGGGGAGCTGTTTTTT
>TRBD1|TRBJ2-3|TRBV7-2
CASSITGQGALDTQYF
TGTGCCAGCAGCATCACCGGACAGGGGGCATTGGATACGCAGTATTTT
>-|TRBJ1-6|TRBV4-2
CASSQEPADDSPLHF
TGTGCCAGCAGCCAAGAGCCCGCGGATGATTCACCCCTCCACTTT
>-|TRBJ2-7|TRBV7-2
CASSLGVGGLRSEQYF
TGTGCCAGCAGCTTAGGCGTCGGAGGGTTGCGGTCCGAGCAGTACTTC
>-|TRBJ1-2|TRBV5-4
CASSLGNKGGSYGYTF
TGTGCCAGCAGCTTGGGGAACAAGGGGGGGTCCTACGGCTACACCTTC
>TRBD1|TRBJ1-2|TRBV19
CASSIGQGQRNYGYTF
TGTGCCAGTAGTATCGGTCAGGGACAGCGAAACTATGGCTACACCTTC
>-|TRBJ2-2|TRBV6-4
CASSEGGTGELFF
TGTGCCAGCAGTGAGGGGGGTACCGGGGAGCTGTTTTTT